Each of the 18 T cell receptor beta chains below was sequenced from the same sample in a study of CD8 T cells in ankylosing spondylitis. TCRdb ran MiXCR on the 5' RACE reads and lists one entry per CDR3 protein. The data show tens of thousands of distinct CDR3 sequences, less than 3% seen once. Specimen: blood, either unsorted or a sorted T cell fraction (not recorded which). The receptors come from a male donor with ankylosing spondylitis or in good health (not recorded which).

The sample holds many counts of this clonotype. The chain is built from TRBV9 and TRBJ1-6, with 8 positions matching TRBD1. Germline values: CDR1 SGDLS, CDR2 YYNGEE. The V and J ends lost 1 base and 6 bases, in that order; junction bases with no gene match: 6. This CDR3 is 16 amino acids long. The CDR3 DNA reads as TGTGCCAGCAGCGTAAATCCGGGACAGGCTAATTCACCCCTCCACTTT. This encodes CASSVNPGQANSPLHF.

This clonotype was detected many times. The rearrangement joins TRBV9 to TRBJ2-7, with TRBD2 as a possible D gene (5 bases). The germline V and J ends were trimmed by 2 bases and 0 bases, with 9 bases remaining between them. In germline, CDR1 is SGDLS, CDR2 YYNGEE. This CDR3 comprises 14 residues. CDR3 residues: CASSVKLDSYEQYF. The CDR3 nucleotides read TGTGCCAGCAGCGTTAAACTAGACTCCTACGAGCAGTACTTC.

The sample holds many counts of this clonotype. The chain links TRBV9 to TRBJ2-3; TRBD2 matches at 10 bases. CDR1 SGDLS and CDR2 YYNGEE come from the germline V gene. V lost 0 bases to trimming and J lost 5 bases; unmatched junction nucleotides: 6. There are 16 residues in the CDR3. CDR3 region: CASSVDSGRGGDTQYF. The CDR3 DNA reads as TGTGCCAGCAGCGTAGACAGCGGGAGGGGGGGAGATACGCAGTATTTT.

A note on this clonotype: Given a much more abundant clone one base away, this may be a read error. J is TRBJ1-2 and V is TRBV9, with no clear D. There are 15 residues in the CDR3. Germline lookup yields CDR1 SGDLS and CDR2 YYNGEE. Trimming stripped 0 bases from V and 7 bases from J, with 16 bases between. CDR3: CASSVETPRIGGYTF. The CDR3 nucleotides are TGTGCCAGCAGCGTAGAGACCCCCAGAATCGGTGGCTACACCTTC.

This clonotype was detected ten times or more. The chain is built from TRBV9 and TRBJ2-7, with 9 bases lining up with TRBD1. The CDR3 is 14 amino acids. The junction had 7 bases not matched to a gene; V was cut back by 4 bases and J by 5 bases. Germline V gene data show CDR1 as SGDLS and CDR2 as YYNGEE. CDR3 coding DNA: TGTGCCAGCAGCCCCCGGGACAGGGTCCACGAGCAGTACTTC. Its protein is CASSPRDRVHEQYF.

Ten or more counts support this clonotype. V usage is TRBV9 and J usage is TRBJ2-3; tentatively, D is TRBD1 (6 bases). V was pared by 3 bases and J by 0 bases, with 14 bases between. The CDR3 is 16 residues long. Germline CDR1 reads SGDLS; CDR2 reads YYNGEE. CDR3 sequence reads: CASSATGRTSTDTQYF. In nucleotides, the CDR3 is TGTGCCAGCAGCGCAACAGGGCGTACTAGCACAGATACGCAGTATTTT.

The table lists this clonotype with many counts. V and J are TRBV9 and TRBJ1-1; tentative D call: TRBD1 (5 bases). V shed 4 bases and J shed 1 base, with 8 bases lying between them. CDR1 is SGDLS, CDR2 YYNGEE, per germline. The CDR3 sequence is 13 residues long. The CDR3 here is CASSRDGNTEAFF. The CDR3 region has the DNA TGTGCCAGCAGCCGGGACGGGAACACTGAAGCTTTCTTT.

This clonotype appeared many times. The chain is built from TRBV9 and TRBJ2-1; perhaps TRBD2 as D (6 bases). Deletions cut 1 base from V and 1 base from J, with 9 bases between. The CDR3 covers 15 residues. Germline CDR1 is SGDLS and CDR2 is YYNGEE. The CDR3 sequence is CASSVWGDSYNEQFF. CDR3 bases: TGTGCCAGCAGCGTATGGGGGGATTCCTACAATGAGCAGTTCTTC.

In this sample, this clonotype turned up many times. The V gene is TRBV9, the J gene TRBJ1-5; D is unresolved. In germline, CDR1 is SGDLS, CDR2 YYNGEE. V lost 4 bases to trimming and J lost 1 base, with 12 bases between them. The CDR3 loop spans 15 amino acids. The CDR3 DNA reads as TGTGCCAGCAGCCCAGGACCGATAAGCAATCAGCCCCAGCATTTT. Its protein is CASSPGPISNQPQHF.

The table lists this clonotype with a few counts. At one boundary the junction diverges from the germline segment, which might be a read error. The chain links TRBV9 to TRBJ1-5; D gene ambiguous. CDR1 and CDR2 from the germline V gene are SGDLS and YYNGEE. The length of the CDR3 is 15 residues. The CDR3 here is CASRVDGYSNQPQHF. The CDR3 DNA sequence: TGTGCCAGCAGAGTAGACGGATATAGCAATCAGCCCCAGCATTTT.

Many counts were recorded for this clonotype. This chain links TRBV9 with TRBJ2-3; weak D call: TRBD2 (6 bases). Germline CDR1 and CDR2: SGDLS and YYNGEE. This CDR3 is built from 14 residues. Trimming removed 1 base at V and 5 bases at J, with 11 bases between. CDR3: CASSVNPGGDTQYF. The CDR3 bases are TGTGCCAGCAGCGTAAATCCCGGGGGAGATACGCAGTATTTT.

This clonotype appeared many times. The rearrangement uses TRBV9 and TRBJ2-2; TRBD2 matches at 8 bases. The CDR3 contains 16 residues. The V gene end was trimmed by 0 bases and the J gene end by 4 bases; junction bases not matched to a gene: 5. Germline V gene lookup returns CDR1 SGDLS and CDR2 YYNGEE. The CDR3 sequence is CASSVASGSVTGELFF. In DNA form, the CDR3 reads TGTGCCAGCAGCGTAGCAAGCGGGAGCGTCACCGGGGAGCTGTTTTTT.

The chain recombines TRBV9 with TRBJ2-5; 7 nucleotides match TRBD2. This CDR3 spans 15 amino acids. The ends lost 3 bases at V and 5 bases at J; junction bases unmatched: 10. The germline V gene encodes CDR1 SGDLS and CDR2 YYNGEE. The DNA for the CDR3 is TGTGCCAGCAGCGCCCCCTCGGCGGGAGATGAGACCCAGTACTTC. Residues: CASSAPSAGDETQYF.

This clonotype was seen ten or more times. This chain joins TRBV9 and TRBJ2-5, with D possibly TRBD2 on 5 matching bases. V lost 0 bases, J lost 0 bases, and 12 bases lay in between. This CDR3 region has 16 residues. Germline V gene data show CDR1 as SGDLS and CDR2 as YYNGEE. The CDR3 bases are TGTGCCAGCAGCGTAGCGGTCCTAGCCAACCAAGAGACCCAGTACTTC. Protein sequence: CASSVAVLANQETQYF.

This clonotype appeared many times. The rearrangement uses TRBV9 and TRBJ2-3; the D gene is possibly TRBD1 (6 bases). The CDR3 consists of 13 residues. The ends were cut back, 0 bases at V and 7 bases at J, with 9 bases in the middle. The germline V gene encodes CDR1 SGDLS and CDR2 YYNGEE. CDR3 nucleotides: TGTGCCAGCAGCGTAGCCCAGGGGAATACGCAGTATTTT. It is translated as CASSVAQGNTQYF.

This chain uses TRBV9 with TRBJ2-7; no firm D call. Per germline, CDR1 SGDLS and CDR2 YYNGEE. The CDR3 is 13 amino acids. The V end was cut by 3 bases, the J end by 2 bases, with 9 bases between. The CDR3: CASSGRLPYEQYF. The CDR3, as DNA: TGTGCCAGCAGCGGACGGCTGCCCTACGAGCAGTACTTC. Supplemented by reference TRBV9 and TRBJ2-7, the full variable domain reads DSGVTQTPKHLITATGQRVTLRCSPRSGDLSVYWYQQSLDQGLQFLIQYYNGEERAKGNILERFSAQQFPDLHSELNLSSLELGDSALYFCASSGRLPYEQYFGPGTRLTVT.

This clonotype was recorded at least ten times. The genes are TRBV9 and TRBJ2-5, with 13 bases fitting TRBD2. The CDR3 consists of 16 residues. Germline trimming cut 4 bases from V and 4 bases from J; bases unmatched to any gene: 7. Looked up from germline, CDR1 is SGDLS and CDR2 is YYNGEE. CDR3 nucleotides: TGTGCCAGCAGCTTCGGGACTAGCGGGAACAGAGAGACCCAGTACTTC. Amino acids: CASSFGTSGNRETQYF.

This clonotype was counted many times. V usage is TRBV9 and J usage is TRBJ1-5; unclear D gene. This CDR3 has 15 amino acids. V lost 3 bases to trimming and J lost 2 bases, with 12 bases between them. CDR1 and CDR2 from the germline V gene are SGDLS and YYNGEE. CDR3 region: CASSGSYSGNQPQHF. CDR3 in DNA: TGTGCCAGCAGCGGGAGTTACAGCGGCAATCAGCCCCAGCATTTT.